The 10 T cell receptor beta chains listed next were all sequenced from one sample in a study of OX40 agonist ivuxolimab in advanced cancers. Measured with immunoSEQ multiplex PCR; TCRdb has only the in-frame clones, and not every one. This sample yields about 67,000 clones, of which around 86% are seen a single time; about 4.1% belongs to the top ten. The sequencing here drew on CD4+ or CD8+ T cells sorted from blood, taken in a trial of the OX40 agonist ivuxolimab. The receptors derive from an adult with an advanced solid tumor such as melanoma, head and neck, liver or kidney cancer.

V usage is TRBV21-1 and J usage is TRBJ2-1; TRBD1 reflects the table's D call only, with no check against the DNA. TRBV21-1 counts as a pseudogene. This CDR3 contains 15 residues. CDR3 nucleotides: TGTGCCAGCTGGGACAGGGGGCCCTCCTACAATGAGCAGTTCTTC. Translating it yields CASWDRGPSYNEQFF.

CDR3 sequence reads: CATTPSGYPSYNEQFF. CDR3 DNA: TGTGCCACCACACCTTCGGGGTACCCATCCTACAATGAGCAGTTCTTC. This chain connects TRBV19 to TRBJ2-1; a possible D gene is TRBD2 (5 bases). The V end was cut by 10 bases, the J end by 1 base, with 20 bases between. The CDR3 runs to 16 residues. The germline gives CDR1 LNHDA, CDR2 SQIVND (reference sequence).

This clone showed up just a few times. The CDR3 DNA follows: TGTGCCAGCAGCTACGCCTCATCGGGTTCACCCCTCCACTTT. The encoded protein is CASSYASSGSPLHF. The chain couples TRBV11-2 to TRBJ1-6; D ambiguous. V shed 4 bases and J shed 9 bases, with 13 bases lying between them. The CDR3 length is 14 residues. The V gene's germline CDR1 is SGHAT and CDR2 FQNNGV.

This chain uses TRBV28 with TRBJ2-5; weak D call: TRBD2 (6 bases). V lost 3 bases, J lost 6 bases, and 14 bases lay in between. This CDR3 is built from 14 residues. Germline V gene sequence: CDR1 MDHEN, CDR2 SYDVKM. The CDR3 coding sequence is TGTGCCAGCAGTTTGGCGGGGAGCCGGAAGACCCAGTACTTC. It specifies CASSLAGSRKTQYF.

The chain joins TRBV2 to TRBJ1-1; D is unclear. In germline, CDR1 is SNHLY, CDR2 FYNNEI. Trimming removed 4 bases at V and 0 bases at J, with 6 bases between. This CDR3 region has 13 residues. The CDR3 DNA follows: TGTGCCAGCAGTGGATCCATGAACACTGAAGCTTTCTTT. Residues: CASSGSMNTEAFF.

The chain links TRBV9 to TRBJ2-2, with 9 bases matching TRBD2. The V and J ends lost 4 bases and 0 bases, in that order; junction bases with no gene match: 4. The germline V gene has CDR1 SGDLS and CDR2 YYNGEE. This CDR3 comprises 16 residues. The CDR3 here is CASSHGTSTNTGELFF. CDR3 nucleotides: TGTGCCAGCAGCCACGGGACTAGCACGAACACCGGGGAGCTGTTTTTT.

This clone was observed once. The chain's CDR3 is CASSISQGQPQHF. As DNA, the CDR3 is TGTGCCAGCAGCATCTCACAGGGGCAGCCCCAGCATTTT. The chain employs TRBV21-1 and TRBJ1-5; the table assigns TRBD1, which was not confirmed against the DNA. TRBV21-1 is a known pseudogene. The CDR3 extends over 13 amino acids.

J is TRBJ1-4 and V is TRBV19; TRBD1 aligns across 7 bases. The CDR3 covers 14 residues. CDR1 and CDR2 from the germline V gene are LNHDA and SQIVND (reference sequence). Trimming at V came to 3 bases and at J to 6 bases, leaving 4 bases not matched to a gene. CDR3 residues: CASSMGQTYEKLFF. The CDR3, as DNA: TGTGCCAGTAGTATGGGACAGACTTATGAAAAACTGTTTTTT.

This clone was seen only a few times. The V gene is TRBV27, the J gene TRBJ2-7, with TRBD2 matching over 12 bases. V was clipped by 6 bases and J by 0 bases; unmatched bases: 12. The CDR3 runs 18 residues. CDR1 and CDR2 from the germline V gene are MNHEY and SMNVEV (reference sequence). CDR3 loop: CASSRLASGGASSYEQYF. The CDR3 DNA reads as TGTGCCAGCAGCCGTCTGGCTAGCGGGGGGGCCAGCTCCTACGAGCAGTACTTC.

This sequence joins TRBV5-4 and TRBJ2-5; 11 bases align to TRBD1. This CDR3 is 16 amino acids long. V lost 4 bases to trimming and J lost 5 bases; unmatched junction nucleotides: 10. From germline, CDR1 is SGHNT and CDR2 YYREEE (reference sequence). The CDR3 DNA is TGTGCCAGCAGCCCCCTGAGGGGACAGGGGGGGGAGACCCAGTACTTC. Translated, it gives CASSPLRGQGGETQYF.